Below, 32 T cell receptor beta chains from the same sample are listed, as sequenced in a study of T cell responses to AZD1222 COVID-19 vaccine (dated by TCRdb to the early 2020s). The library was built by means of the immunoSEQ multiplex PCR assay. As stored in TCRdb, this immuneACCESS dataset retains in-frame rearrangements with V and J assigned. A fraction of the clones does not appear; measured against another copy, unresolved V genes explain less than half of the discrepancy, and the remainder lacks a known reason. For this sample the table gives fewer than 150,000 clones, of which around 88% were detected only once. The top ten clonotypes cover about 4.9% of the sample. Read against the paper, the sample's time point label means: baseline before first vaccination. Source: peripheral blood, taken on day 0 of AZD1222 vaccination. These receptors came from an adult in good health.

The rearrangement uses TRBV2 and TRBJ2-4; a weak D match, TRBD2 (6 bases). The CDR3 has 14 residues. From germline, CDR1 is SNHLY and CDR2 FYNNEI. The V end lost 4 bases, the J end lost 0 bases, and 7 bases lay between the germline ends. The CDR3 nucleotides read TGTGCCAGCAGTGCGGGGGTAGCCAAAAACATTCAGTACTTC. Its translation is CASSAGVAKNIQYF.

This chain connects TRBV10-3 to TRBJ1-3; D is unclear. This CDR3 has 13 residues. Germline CDR1 is ENHRY and CDR2 is SYGVKD. V dropped 7 bases and J dropped 0 bases, with 7 bases sitting between them. CDR3 residues: CAINQFSGNTIYF. In nucleotides, the CDR3 is TGTGCCATCAACCAGTTCTCTGGAAACACCATATATTTT.

DNA of the CDR3: TGTGCCAGCAGCTTTGGGGGCAATCAGCCCCAGCATTTT. Translating it yields CASSFGGNQPQHF. This rearrangement joins TRBV7-2 to TRBJ1-5; D unclear. The CDR3 is 13 amino acids. CDR1 is SGHTA and CDR2 is FQGNSA in the germline V gene. V was shortened by 3 bases and J by 2 bases, with 5 bases between the two germline ends.

J is TRBJ1-2 and V is TRBV10-3, with TRBD1 as a possible D gene (5 bases). Per germline, CDR1 ENHRY and CDR2 SYGVKD. The CDR3 is made up of 15 amino acids. V was pared by 3 bases and J by 2 bases, with 13 bases between. The chain's CDR3 is CAISEGATANYGYTF. CDR3 DNA sequence: TGTGCCATCAGTGAAGGCGCGACAGCGAACTATGGCTACACCTTC.

The chain carries TRBV2 and TRBJ1-1; no firm D call. The CDR3 has 15 residues. V was cut by 3 bases and J by 0 bases, with 11 bases left in between. Looked up from germline, CDR1 is SNHLY and CDR2 is FYNNEI. This CDR3 reads CASSDNPGMNTEAFF. CDR3 DNA sequence: TGTGCCAGCAGTGATAACCCGGGTATGAACACTGAAGCTTTCTTT.

V usage is TRBV3-1 (or the pseudogene TRBV3-2) and J usage is TRBJ2-1; D unresolved. Trimming shortened V by 0 bases and J by 9 bases, and 12 bases separated the two germline ends. Germline V gene sequence: CDR1 LGHDT, CDR2 YNNKEL (reference sequence). This CDR3 contains 14 residues. The CDR3 DNA reads TGTGCCAGCAGCCAAGATCTTAATGATAGTGAGCAGTTCTTC. The encoded protein is CASSQDLNDSEQFF.

In its sample, this clone was seen once. The chain uses TRBV4-3 and TRBJ1-2; D is undetermined. Germline lookup yields CDR1 LGHNA and CDR2 YSLEER. Trimming cost V 0 bases and J 6 bases, with 17 bases left between them. This CDR3 has 16 residues. For the CDR3, the DNA is TGCGCCAGCAGCCAAGATCTGTCGGGGAATGGAGATGGCTACACCTTC. Its protein product is CASSQDLSGNGDGYTF.

This clone was detected only once. The rearrangement joins TRBV5-1 to TRBJ1-1; D is uncertain. This CDR3 has 15 residues. Germline V gene lookup returns CDR1 SGHRS and CDR2 YFSETQ. V lost 0 bases and J 5 bases, leaving 14 bases between the germline ends. The CDR3 is CASSLGPYKDTEAFF. The CDR3 DNA sequence: TGCGCCAGCAGCTTGGGGCCCTACAAGGATACTGAAGCTTTCTTT.

The chain recombines TRBV9 with TRBJ2-1; D unclear. Looked up from germline, CDR1 is SGDLS and CDR2 is YYNGEE. Trimming cost V 2 bases and J 5 bases, with 11 bases left between them. The length of the CDR3 is 14 residues. CDR3 sequence: CASSVTSTDNEQFF. The CDR3 region has the DNA TGTGCCAGCAGCGTCACCTCCACCGACAATGAGCAGTTCTTC.

The V gene is TRBV7-8, the J gene TRBJ1-2, with D perhaps TRBD1 (5 bases). CDR3 size: 17 residues. Germline loops: CDR1 SGHVS, CDR2 FQNEAQ. V gave up 5 bases and J gave up 9 bases, with 28 bases separating them. The CDR3 nucleotides are TGTGCCAGCAGCCCCAAGGGGATAGGGCGAGACGTGGGGCGCTACACCTTC. It yields the protein CASSPKGIGRDVGRYTF. Full variable domain (rest looked up from reference TRBV7-8 and TRBJ1-2): GAGVSQSPRYKVAKRGQDVALRCDPISGHVSLFWYQQALGQGPEFLTYFQNEAQLDKSGLPSDRFFAERPEGSVSTLKIQRTQQEDSAVYLCASSPKGIGRDVGRYTFGSGTRLTVV.

The chain recombines TRBV6-5 with TRBJ1-5; 7 bases align to TRBD1. J gave up 2 bases and V 5 bases, and 6 bases lay outside the gene matches. This CDR3 has 15 residues. Germline V gives CDR1 MNHEY, CDR2 SVGAGI. CDR3 bases: TGTGCCAGCAGTCCGACCACAGGGGGCAATCAGCCCCAGCATTTT. It is translated as CASSPTTGGNQPQHF.

V is TRBV6-5 and J is TRBJ2-3; no clear D. The germline V gene has CDR1 MNHEY and CDR2 SVGAGI. The CDR3 covers 15 residues. V lost 5 bases to trimming and J lost 6 bases, with 18 bases between them. The CDR3 loop is CASSPVFYSSDTQYF. For the CDR3, the DNA is TGTGCCAGCAGTCCGGTATTCTATTCATCCGATACGCAGTATTTT.

This clone was picked up one time. The rearrangement joins TRBV19 to TRBJ2-1; D is ambiguous. CDR3 length equals 13 residues. Looked up from germline, CDR1 is LNHDA and CDR2 is SQIVND (reference sequence). V lost 8 bases to trimming and J lost 8 bases, with 16 bases between them. In DNA, the CDR3 is TGTGCCAGTTCGGTATCTGGGTACGATGAGCAGTTCTTC. This gives the protein CASSVSGYDEQFF. The full variable domain, with the rest looked up from reference TRBV19 and TRBJ2-1, is DGGITQSPKYLFRKEGQNVTLSCEQNLNHDAMYWYRQDPGQGLRLIYYSQIVNDFQKGDIAEGYSVSREKKESFPLTVTSAQKNPTAFYLCASSVSGYDEQFFGPGTRLTVL.

This clone was picked up one time. The chain links TRBV6-1 to TRBJ2-1; the match to TRBD1 covers 9 bases. The CDR3 has 16 amino acids. With V trimmed by 3 bases and J by 4 bases, 7 bases remained unmatched. Germline-derived CDR1 and CDR2 are MNHNS and SASEGT. The DNA for the CDR3 is TGTGCCAGCAGTGATGTAGGGACAGGGATTTACAATGAGCAGTTCTTC. This codes for CASSDVGTGIYNEQFF.

The chain combines TRBV28 with TRBJ2-5, with a possible D match to TRBD1 (5 bases). Germline lookup yields CDR1 MDHEN and CDR2 SYDVKM. This CDR3 spans 13 amino acids. V lost 6 bases and J 4 bases, leaving 12 bases between the germline ends. The CDR3 loop is CASSPGRGETQYF. CDR3 coding DNA: TGTGCCAGCAGCCCTGGAAGGGGAGAGACCCAGTACTTC.

This chain joins TRBV3-1 (or the pseudogene TRBV3-2) and TRBJ1-3; D gene unclear. Trimming took off 5 bases at V and 1 base at J, with 3 bases between the two ends. Germline assignment: CDR1 LGHDT and CDR2 YNNKEL (reference sequence). The CDR3 covers 12 residues. The CDR3 DNA follows: TGTGCCAGCAGCAAGTCTGGAAACACCATATATTTT. Its protein product is CASSKSGNTIYF.

The chain carries TRBV2 and TRBJ1-4, with D unclear. Trimming cost V 1 base and J 7 bases, with 7 bases left between them. This CDR3 has 13 amino acids. From germline, CDR1 is SNHLY and CDR2 FYNNEI. The CDR3 region is CASSEGLLEKLFF. For the CDR3, the DNA is TGTGCCAGCAGTGAAGGACTGCTTGAAAAACTGTTTTTT.

The gene calls are TRBV25-1 and TRBJ1-1; perhaps TRBD1 as D (6 bases). The germline V gene has CDR1 MGHDK and CDR2 SYGVNS. V lost 10 bases, J lost 10 bases, and 16 bases lay in between. This CDR3 region has 11 residues. CDR3 coding DNA: TGTGCCACAGGGGACTTTCGGGGAGCTTTCTTT. It is translated as CATGDFRGAFF.

The chain has TRBV28 and TRBJ1-3; unclear D gene. The CDR3 sequence is 15 residues long. V was shortened by 3 bases and J by 0 bases, with 9 bases between the two germline ends. The germline gives CDR1 MDHEN, CDR2 SYDVKM. CDR3 amino acids: CASSLSLISGNTIYF. CDR3 bases: TGTGCCAGCAGTTTGTCGTTAATCTCTGGAAACACCATATATTTT.

The chain employs TRBV7-9 and TRBJ2-3; TRBD2 aligns across 8 bases. The germline gives CDR1 SEHNR, CDR2 FQNEAQ (reference sequence). This CDR3 region has 15 residues. The junction had 7 bases not matched to a gene; V was cut back by 2 bases and J by 6 bases. The CDR3 loop is CASSLRAGAEDTQYF. The CDR3 nucleotides are TGTGCCAGCAGCTTACGAGCGGGGGCCGAGGATACGCAGTATTTT.

The sample holds a few counts of this clone. This chain joins TRBV21-1 and TRBJ1-4. TRBV21-1 is an annotated pseudogene. This CDR3 is 16 amino acids long. The CDR3 is CASSKGGYSANEKLFF. The CDR3 coding sequence is TGTGCCAGCAGCAAAGGGGGGTATTCAGCTAATGAAAAACTGTTTTTT.

This chain uses TRBV27 with TRBJ1-1, with 8 nucleotides matching TRBD1. This CDR3 has 16 residues. Germline V gene sequence: CDR1 MNHEY, CDR2 SMNVEV (reference sequence). Trimming cost V 5 bases and J 0 bases; bases outside gene matches: 8. Here the CDR3 DNA reads TGTGCCAGCAGTAGGTCTTCAGGGGGCTTGAACACTGAAGCTTTCTTT. Encoded protein: CASSRSSGGLNTEAFF.

The gene calls are TRBV28 and TRBJ1-1; tentative D call: TRBD1 (6 bases). The CDR3 covers 14 residues. Trimming cost V 7 bases and J 4 bases, with 16 bases left between them. Germline-derived CDR1 and CDR2 are MDHEN and SYDVKM. This chain's CDR3 is CASTTTGRGTEAFF. CDR3 nucleotide sequence: TGTGCCAGCACGACAACAGGGCGAGGCACTGAAGCTTTCTTT.

The chain uses TRBV2 and TRBJ1-2; no clear D. CDR3 length: 12 amino acids. CDR1 is SNHLY, CDR2 FYNNEI, per germline. The germline V and J ends were trimmed by 5 bases and 8 bases, with 12 bases remaining between them. The CDR3 DNA is TGTGCCAGCAGTACAGAATCGGGCGGCTACACCTTC. Protein: CASSTESGGYTF.

The V call is TRBV6-5, the J call TRBJ1-1; 7 bases are a match to TRBD1. There are 15 residues in the CDR3. CDR1 MNHEY and CDR2 SVGAGI come from the germline V gene. V was clipped by 5 bases and J by 7 bases; unmatched bases: 13. This CDR3 reads CASSNLGQPTYEAFF. CDR3 in DNA: TGTGCCAGCAGTAATCTGGGACAGCCCACCTATGAAGCTTTCTTT.

This clone appeared a few times. V is TRBV7-8 and J is TRBJ2-1, with TRBD1 matching over 9 bases. The CDR3 runs to 16 residues. After removal of 2 bases from V and 5 bases from J, the junction contained 7 bases not matched to a gene. Germline CDR1 is SGHVS and CDR2 is FQNEAQ. CDR3: CASSLRGTGRDNEQFF. CDR3 nucleotides: TGTGCCAGCAGCTTAAGAGGGACAGGGAGGGACAATGAGCAGTTCTTC.

This chain links TRBV7-8 with TRBJ1-5; 9 bases are shared with TRBD1. This CDR3 has 19 amino acids. J was trimmed by 0 bases and V by 2 bases; bases with no gene match: 11. Germline V CDR1 and CDR2: SGHVS, FQNEAQ. This CDR3 is CASSLLTGGPSHSNQPQHF. The CDR3 nucleotides read TGTGCCAGCAGCTTACTCACAGGGGGCCCTTCTCATAGCAATCAGCCCCAGCATTTT.

Worth noting for this clone: Other DNA variants within this sample encode the same CDR3. V gene TRBV21-1 combines with J gene TRBJ1-5; TRBD1 is the table's D call, not checked against the DNA. TRBV21-1 constitutes a pseudogene. The CDR3 is 18 residues long. CDR3 loop: CASSKYSGQAGGNQPQHF. In DNA, the CDR3 is TGTGCCAGCAGCAAATATTCGGGACAGGCCGGCGGCAATCAGCCCCAGCATTTT.

V is TRBV28 and J is TRBJ2-7, with 8 positions matching TRBD1. With 7 bases clipped from V and 3 bases from J, the junction kept 11 bases outside the gene matches. CDR3 length: 15 amino acids. CDR1 is MDHEN, CDR2 SYDVKM, per germline. The CDR3 sequence: CASTSQGTGDYEQYF. In DNA form, the CDR3 reads TGTGCCAGCACCTCTCAGGGGACAGGCGACTACGAGCAGTACTTC.

This clone came up once. The CDR3 is CASSLAGVTNSPLHF. CDR3 DNA: TGCGCCAGCAGCTTGGCCGGGGTCACGAATTCACCCCTCCACTTT. The rearrangement joins TRBV5-1 to TRBJ1-6; D is unresolved. The CDR3 runs 15 residues. V was pared by 0 bases and J by 7 bases, with 11 bases between. The germline V gene has CDR1 SGHRS and CDR2 YFSETQ.

The table lists this clone with a count of one. The chain employs TRBV20-1 and TRBJ2-3; TRBD2 agrees at 15 bases. The V segment lost 3 bases and the J segment 0 bases; nucleotides outside the gene matches: 1. Germline V gene data show CDR1 as DFQATT and CDR2 as SNEGSKA (reference sequence). The CDR3 length is 16 residues. CDR3 loop: CSASGLAGGSTDTQYF. CDR3 in DNA: TGCAGTGCTAGTGGACTAGCGGGGGGGAGCACAGATACGCAGTATTTT.

The V gene is TRBV6-1, the J gene TRBJ1-5; 7 bases line up with TRBD1. The CDR3 runs 14 residues. Germline assignment: CDR1 MNHNS and CDR2 SASEGT. The J segment lost 10 bases and the V segment lost 1 base, leaving 7 bases of the junction unmatched. CDR3 loop: CASSEDRGPVPQHF. CDR3 DNA: TGTGCCAGCAGTGAAGACAGGGGACCCGTACCCCAGCATTTT.